Here is one T cell receptor beta chain with its context. The sample originates from a study of sequential checkpoint blockade in melanoma. Background on the study: Maintenance nivolumab came after either treatment sequence.

Data came from immunoSEQ multiplex PCR; TCRdb stores just in-frame clones and leaves some out. This sample has approximately 10,000 clones, with about 81% found just once. Treatment defined: randomized to nivolumab then ipilimumab (arm A) or the reverse (arm B). None of the patients previously received DNA-damaging chemotherapy. Live CD3+CD8+ CD19− CD56− cells were sorted from PBMCs. The CDR3 covers 14 residues. Germline loops: CDR1 SGHDT, CDR2 YYEEEE. The germline V and J ends were trimmed by 3 bases and 2 bases, with 12 bases remaining between them. The chain has TRBV5-6 and TRBJ2-7; D is ambiguous. The sequencing used CD8+ T cells sorted from blood (inferred from file names), collected from a patient given nivolumab and ipilimumab in sequence. The receptor was derived from a human donor with melanoma. The DNA of the CDR3 is TGTGCCAGCAGCTGGAGAGAGAGAACCTACGAGCAGTACTTC. Amino acids: CASSWRERTYEQYF. Looking up the rest from reference TRBV5-6 and TRBJ2-7 gives the full variable domain: DAGVTQSPTHLIKTRGQQVTLRCSPKSGHDTVSWYQQALGQGPQFIFQYYEEEERQRGNFPDRFSGHQFPNYSSELNVNALLLGDSALYLCASSWRERTYEQYFGPGTRLTVT.